Below, 25 T cell receptor beta chains from the same sample are listed, as sequenced in a study of T cells after yellow fever vaccination. MiXCR, applied by TCRdb to the 5' RACE reads, yields one record per CDR3 protein. Of some 400,000 distinct CDR3 sequences detected, roughly 20% appear once; the ten largest clones hold 15% to 20%. The sample was PBMCs, taken before the yellow fever booster vaccination. The origin of the receptors is a man aged 18 to 29 who received the YFV17D yellow fever vaccine.

The chain is built from TRBV4-1 and TRBJ1-5, with D perhaps TRBD1 (6 bases). CDR1 is MGHRA and CDR2 is YSYEKL in the germline V gene. V was trimmed by 8 bases and J by 4 bases, leaving 15 bases between them. The CDR3 consists of 14 residues. The CDR3 loop is CASHPRGLNQPQHF. DNA for the CDR3: TGCGCCAGCCACCCCAGGGGTCTTAATCAGCCCCAGCATTTT.

The chain couples TRBV4-1 to TRBJ2-2; tentative D call: TRBD1 (6 bases). Trimming took off 1 base at V and 1 base at J, with 13 bases between the two ends. The CDR3 contains 17 residues. Germline V CDR1 and CDR2: MGHRA, YSYEKL. CDR3: CASSQVKRGWNTGELFF. Here the CDR3 DNA reads TGCGCCAGCAGCCAAGTTAAGAGGGGGTGGAACACCGGGGAGCTGTTTTTT.

This clonotype came up a few times. The V call is TRBV6-5, the J call TRBJ2-4; 8 nucleotides line up with TRBD1. The CDR3 totals 16 residues. The V segment lost 2 bases and the J segment 0 bases; nucleotides outside the gene matches: 3. Germline lookup yields CDR1 MNHEY and CDR2 SVGAGI. The CDR3 DNA follows: TGTGCCAGCAGTTACCGACAGGGGCTAGCCAAAAACATTCAGTACTTC. It is translated as CASSYRQGLAKNIQYF.

This clonotype occurred a few times. This chain links TRBV11-2 with TRBJ2-3; D gene unclear. The CDR3 contains 14 residues. Trimming left V 2 bases short and J 2 bases short, with 8 bases between. In germline, CDR1 is SGHAT, CDR2 FQNNGV. The CDR3 DNA follows: TGTGCCAGCAGCTTATGGGGAATCACAGATACGCAGTATTTT. Translation: CASSLWGITDTQYF.

This clonotype was seen a handful of times. The chain recombines TRBV29-1 with TRBJ1-2, with D maybe TRBD1 (6 bases). Germline CDR1 reads SQVTM; CDR2 reads ANQGSEA. The V end was cut by 0 bases, the J end by 4 bases, with 9 bases between. This CDR3 has 13 residues. The CDR3 DNA is TGCAGCGTTGAAGACCCGACAGGCTATGGCTACACCTTC. Its protein product is CSVEDPTGYGYTF.

This clonotype turned up a few times. V is TRBV7-2 and J is TRBJ2-1; D is perhaps TRBD1 (5 bases). The germline V gene has CDR1 SGHTA and CDR2 FQGNSA. There are 15 residues in the CDR3. V lost 1 base, J lost 4 bases, and 11 bases lay in between. The CDR3 DNA sequence: TGTGCCAGCAGCTTAGATACAGGCAGGTACAATGAGCAGTTCTTC. Translating gives CASSLDTGRYNEQFF.

The sample holds a few counts of this clonotype. The CDR3: CASSARQETTDTQYF. CDR3 coding DNA: TGTGCCAGCAGTGCTCGACAGGAAACCACAGATACGCAGTATTTT. The chain uses TRBV25-1 and TRBJ2-3, with D maybe TRBD1 (6 bases). Trimming shortened V by 4 bases and J by 2 bases, and 13 bases separated the two germline ends. The V gene's germline CDR1 is MGHDK and CDR2 SYGVNS. The CDR3 contains 15 residues.

CDR3 region: CASSLHPGGNTEAFF. The CDR3 DNA is TGTGCCAGCTCACTCCACCCCGGGGGGAACACTGAAGCTTTCTTT. V gene TRBV18 combines with J gene TRBJ1-1, with a possible D match to TRBD1 (5 bases). The CDR3 runs 15 residues. Germline V CDR1 and CDR2: KGHSH, LQKENI. Trimming shortened V by 4 bases and J by 1 base, and 13 bases separated the two germline ends.

The table lists this clonotype with a few counts. The chain couples TRBV7-9 to TRBJ1-1; D not certain. V gave up 1 base and J gave up 5 bases, with 11 bases separating them. This CDR3 comprises 14 residues. CDR1 SEHNR and CDR2 FQNEAQ come from the germline V gene (reference sequence). Here the CDR3 DNA reads TGTGCCAGCAGCTTAGAACACGGTCGTACTGAAGCTTTCTTT. It translates to CASSLEHGRTEAFF.

This chain joins TRBV7-3 and TRBJ1-1, with TRBD1 as a possible D gene (6 bases). This CDR3 spans 12 amino acids. From germline, CDR1 is SGHTA and CDR2 FQGTGA. Trimming stripped 5 bases from V and 8 bases from J, with 12 bases between. CDR3 sequence (DNA): TGTGCCAGCAGCGAACGGGGGCGGGAAGCTTTCTTT. As protein: CASSERGREAFF.

The chain recombines TRBV12-3 or TRBV12-4 with TRBJ2-5; D tentatively reads TRBD1 or TRBD2 (5 bases each). The CDR3 runs 11 residues. The V gene lost 8 bases and the J gene lost 5 bases, with 9 bases spanning the gap. CDR3 bases: TGTGCCAGCGGCGAGGGGGAGACCCAGTACTTC. Amino acid sequence: CASGEGETQYF.

This clonotype came up a few times. The rearrangement uses TRBV5-1 and TRBJ1-1; perhaps TRBD1 as D (6 bases). This CDR3 is 15 amino acids long. V was pared by 4 bases and J by 5 bases, with 18 bases between. Germline loops: CDR1 SGHRS, CDR2 YFSETQ. For the CDR3, the DNA is TGCGCCAGCAGCCTCCCAACGGGACAAAGAACTGAAGCTTTCTTT. Residues: CASSLPTGQRTEAFF.

This clonotype was seen a few times. The chain has TRBV20-1 and TRBJ2-5; the D gene could be TRBD1 or TRBD2 (5 bases each). V was trimmed by 1 base and J by 5 bases, leaving 14 bases between them. The CDR3 is 14 residues long. Germline V CDR1 and CDR2: DFQATT, SNEGSKA (reference sequence). The CDR3: CSARALGPGETQYF. The CDR3, as DNA: TGCAGTGCTAGAGCCCTGGGACCTGGGGAGACCCAGTACTTC.

The rearrangement joins TRBV7-2 to TRBJ1-1; D may be TRBD1 (6 bases). The germline V gene has CDR1 SGHTA and CDR2 FQGNSA. V was trimmed by 5 bases and J by 1 base, leaving 17 bases between them. The CDR3 runs to 16 residues. In DNA, the CDR3 is TGTGCCAGCAGCCCCGGGGGGGGCAGGAGGAACACTGAAGCTTTCTTT. Encoded protein: CASSPGGGRRNTEAFF.

This clonotype has only a few counts. CDR3 nucleotide sequence: TGCGCCAGCAGCCCCCTAGTCCCCGGTGAGCAGTTCTTC. This translates into CASSPLVPGEQFF. The V gene is TRBV4-3, the J gene TRBJ2-1, with unresolved D. The CDR3 spans 13 residues. V was trimmed by 4 bases and J by 9 bases, leaving 13 bases between them. Per the germline V gene, CDR1 is LGHNA and CDR2 is YSLEER.

This clonotype showed up just a few times. The V and J genes are TRBV6-5 and TRBJ2-5; D is possibly TRBD1 or TRBD2 (5 bases each). The CDR3 totals 16 residues. V lost 0 bases and J lost 0, with 11 bases in between. From germline, CDR1 is MNHEY and CDR2 SVGAGI. The CDR3 loop reads CASSYSMGEYQETQYF. In DNA, the CDR3 is TGTGCCAGCAGTTACTCAATGGGGGAGTACCAAGAGACCCAGTACTTC.

The chain couples TRBV30 to TRBJ2-1, with 9 bases lining up with TRBD2. The V and J ends lost 2 bases and 7 bases, in that order; junction bases with no gene match: 6. The CDR3 length is 14 residues. In germline, CDR1 is GTSNPN, CDR2 SVGIG (reference sequence). The CDR3 reads CAWSPGLALNEQFF. The CDR3 nucleotides are TGTGCCTGGAGTCCGGGACTAGCCCTAAATGAGCAGTTCTTC.

The chain employs TRBV7-8 and TRBJ2-7; D gene unclear. The CDR3 runs to 11 residues. Trimming shortened V by 6 bases and J by 3 bases, and 6 bases separated the two germline ends. The germline CDR1 and CDR2 sequences are SGHVS and FQNEAQ. CDR3 bases: TGTGCCAGCAGGCTAGACTACGAGCAGTACTTC. This encodes CASRLDYEQYF.

This sequence joins TRBV20-1 and TRBJ2-1; D possibly corresponds to TRBD2 (5 bases). V was pared by 6 bases and J by 5 bases, with 23 bases between. The germline CDR1 and CDR2 sequences are DFQATT and SNEGSKA (reference sequence). The CDR3 runs to 16 residues. The CDR3: CSASPDLRRNDNEQFF. Written as DNA, the CDR3 is TGCAGTGCGAGCCCGGACTTGCGGAGAAACGACAATGAGCAGTTCTTC.

The CDR3 reads CASSLFESEAFF. The DNA for the CDR3 is TGTGCCAGCAGTTTATTCGAGAGTGAAGCTTTCTTT. This chain uses TRBV28 with TRBJ1-1; no definite D call. CDR1 and CDR2 from the germline V gene are MDHEN and SYDVKM. There are 12 residues in the CDR3. Trimming stripped 1 base from V and 7 bases from J, with 7 bases between.

The V call is TRBV18, the J call TRBJ2-1; 8 positions match TRBD1. V trimming: 7 bases; J trimming: 2 bases; junction bases outside the gene matches: 7. Per germline, CDR1 KGHSH and CDR2 LQKENI. The CDR3 has 15 residues. CDR3 region: CASLTGVGTYNEQFF. The CDR3 DNA sequence: TGTGCCAGCTTGACAGGGGTAGGAACCTACAATGAGCAGTTCTTC.

This clonotype has only a few counts. The chain couples TRBV10-3 to TRBJ2-6, with unresolved D. The CDR3 length is 11 residues. Trimming left V 10 bases short and J 2 bases short, with 3 bases between. Germline V gene data show CDR1 as ENHRY and CDR2 as SYGVKD. CDR3 amino acids: CATTGANVLTF. The CDR3 DNA sequence: TGTGCCACCACTGGGGCCAACGTCCTGACTTTC.

In this sample, this clonotype turned up many times. The rearrangement uses TRBV12-3 or TRBV12-4 and TRBJ1-6; D unresolved. Trimming removed 4 bases from V and 7 bases from J, with 2 bases in between. The CDR3 extends over 11 amino acids. CDR3 in DNA: TGTGCCAGCAGTTACAATTCACCCCTCCACTTT. Translation: CASSYNSPLHF.

The CDR3, as DNA: TGTGCCACCAGCAGAGATGTCGGTAGCAACTCAGCTTTCTTT. Translation gives CATSRDVGSNSAFF. The J gene is TRBJ1-1, the V gene TRBV15, with unresolved D. V lost 0 bases, J lost 10 bases, and 15 bases lay in between. CDR1 LNHNV and CDR2 YYDKDF come from the germline V gene (reference sequence). There are 14 residues in the CDR3.

The chain employs TRBV7-2 and TRBJ2-7; D not resolved. This CDR3 is 12 amino acids long. The germline V and J ends were trimmed by 2 bases and 4 bases, with 6 bases remaining between them. The germline gives CDR1 SGHTA, CDR2 FQGNSA. CDR3 sequence (DNA): TGTGCCAGCAGCTTAAGGCGTTACGAGCAGTACTTC. It is translated as CASSLRRYEQYF.